A single sample is the source of the 11 T cell receptor beta chains below, sequenced in a study of glioma-infiltrating T cells. Amplification of TCR alpha and beta CDR3 regions from RNA used iRepertoire nested multiplex PCR. TCRdb reprocessed the multiplex PCR reads with MiXCR, giving one entry per CDR3 protein. The sample holds fewer than 200,000 distinct CDR3 sequences, more than 35% seen once. The specimen sequenced was glioma tissue, nonneoplastic brain tissue, or PBMCs (not recorded which). The source of these receptors is a human donor with low-grade glioma or glioblastoma, undergoing nonglioma brain surgery, or in good health (not recorded which).

This clonotype was counted only a few times. The rearrangement uses TRBV5-1 and TRBJ2-7; 8 bases align to TRBD1. Unmatched junction bases numbered 7, after V lost 5 bases and J lost 3 bases. This CDR3 is 14 amino acids long. The germline CDR1 and CDR2 sequences are SGHRS and YFSETQ. CDR3 bases: TGCGCCAGCAGAATGGACAGGGCACTCTACGAGCAGTACTTC. This gives the protein CASRMDRALYEQYF.

This clonotype was seen repeatedly, ten times or more. The rearrangement joins TRBV27 to TRBJ1-1; D unclear. V lost 2 bases and J lost 0, with 10 bases in between. From germline, CDR1 is MNHEY and CDR2 SMNVEV (reference sequence). There are 15 residues in the CDR3. Here the CDR3 DNA reads TGTGCCAGCAGTTTAGAGATGGCCATGAACACTGAAGCTTTCTTT. The encoded protein is CASSLEMAMNTEAFF.

The chain carries TRBV7-9 and TRBJ1-1; D is unclear. CDR1 and CDR2 (germline): SEHNR, FQNEAQ (reference sequence). The V end lost 3 bases, the J end lost 5 bases, and 7 bases lay between the germline ends. The CDR3 is 12 amino acids. The DNA of the CDR3 is TGTGCCAGCAGCTTGGGGAAAACTGAAGCTTTCTTT. Protein sequence: CASSLGKTEAFF. Supplemented by reference TRBV7-9 and TRBJ1-1, the full variable domain reads DTGVSQNPRHKITKRGQNVTFRCDPISEHNRLYWYRQTLGQGPEFLTYFQNEAQLEKSRLLSDRFSAERPKGSFSTLEIQRTEQGDSAMYLCASSLGKTEAFFGQGTRLTVV.

This clonotype was counted many times. The chain recombines TRBV12-3 or TRBV12-4 with TRBJ2-3; D call uncertain. The CDR3 runs to 13 residues. V lost 6 bases to trimming and J lost 2 bases, with 9 bases between them. The CDR3 nucleotides read TGTGCCAGCAGAAAGTCTACCACAGATACGCAGTATTTT. This sequence encodes CASRKSTTDTQYF.

This clonotype turned up a few times. The V call is TRBV5-1, the J call TRBJ2-7; 8 positions match TRBD2. Germline V gene data show CDR1 as SGHRS and CDR2 as YFSETQ. The J segment lost 2 bases and the V segment lost 4 bases, leaving 5 bases of the junction unmatched. CDR3 length: 14 amino acids. The CDR3 loop reads CASSPSAGAYEQYF. The CDR3 bases are TGCGCCAGCAGCCCATCAGCGGGAGCCTACGAGCAGTACTTC.

Turning to this clonotype: Being one base from a much bigger clone, this may be a read error. The genes are TRBV19 and TRBJ1-3; D is undetermined. Germline lookup yields CDR1 LNHDA and CDR2 SQIVND (reference sequence). This CDR3 contains 13 residues. V was pared by 10 bases and J by 6 bases, with 16 bases between. The CDR3 region has the DNA TGTGCCACCTGGCCACGGACCACAAACACCATATATTTT. Amino acid sequence: CATWPRTTNTIYF.

For this clonotype: This may arise from a read error, as a much more abundant clone is one base away. This rearrangement joins TRBV28 to TRBJ1-1; 7 nucleotides align to TRBD1. The germline CDR1 and CDR2 sequences are MDHEN and SYDVKM. This CDR3 is 16 amino acids long. The V and J ends lost 5 bases and 5 bases, in that order; junction bases with no gene match: 14. The CDR3 nucleotides are TGTGCCAGCAGTCTACCGACAGGGAAGGTATTGACTGAAGCTTTCTTT. It encodes CASSLPTGKVLTEAFF.

This clonotype was counted at least ten times. The J gene is TRBJ2-3, the V gene TRBV20-1, with 7 positions matching TRBD1. CDR3 length equals 16 residues. J was trimmed by 0 bases and V by 4 bases; bases with no gene match: 10. Germline V gene data show CDR1 as DFQATT and CDR2 as SNEGSKA (reference sequence). CDR3 sequence reads: CSATQPDRVSTDTQYF. CDR3 nucleotide sequence: TGCAGTGCTACCCAACCCGACAGGGTGAGCACAGATACGCAGTATTTT.

This clonotype occurred many times. V is TRBV4-2 and J is TRBJ1-1; tentatively, D is TRBD1 (6 bases). V was clipped by 0 bases and J by 1 base, with 6 bases between them. Per the germline V gene, CDR1 is LGHNA and CDR2 is YNFKEQ. The CDR3 runs 14 residues. CDR3 in amino acids: CASSQEGGNTEAFF. In DNA, the CDR3 is TGTGCCAGCAGCCAAGAAGGGGGGAACACTGAAGCTTTCTTT.

The count of this clonotype is one. This chain connects TRBV19 to TRBJ2-7, with a tentative D call TRBD2 (6 bases). V lost 7 bases, J lost 7 bases, and 20 bases lay in between. Germline-derived CDR1 and CDR2 are LNHDA and SQIVND (reference sequence). CDR3 size: 14 residues. The DNA for the CDR3 is TGTGCCAGTACCATAAGCCGGGGGTATCAAGAGCAGTACTTC. Its protein is CASTISRGYQEQYF.

The CDR3 region is CSVEGQLPNEQFF. CDR3 DNA: TGCAGCGTTGAAGGTCAGCTCCCCAATGAGCAGTTCTTC. V gene TRBV29-1 combines with J gene TRBJ2-1, with no clear D. Trimming stripped 1 base from V and 6 bases from J, with 10 bases between. The CDR3 contains 13 residues. The germline V gene encodes CDR1 SQVTM and CDR2 ANQGSEA.